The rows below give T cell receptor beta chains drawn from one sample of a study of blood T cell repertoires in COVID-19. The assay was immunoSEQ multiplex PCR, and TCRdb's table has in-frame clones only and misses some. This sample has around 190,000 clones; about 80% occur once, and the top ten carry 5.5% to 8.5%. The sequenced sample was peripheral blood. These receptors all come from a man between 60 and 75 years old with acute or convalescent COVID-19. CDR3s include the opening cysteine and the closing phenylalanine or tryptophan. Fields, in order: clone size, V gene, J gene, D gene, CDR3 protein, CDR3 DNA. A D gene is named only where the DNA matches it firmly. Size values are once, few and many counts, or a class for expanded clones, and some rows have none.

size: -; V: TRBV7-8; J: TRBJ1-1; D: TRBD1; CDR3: CASSFPGQGANTEAFF; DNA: TGTGCCAGCAGCTTTCCTGGACAGGGGGCTAACACTGAAGCTTTCTTT
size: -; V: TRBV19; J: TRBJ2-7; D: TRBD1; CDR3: CASSTAGTGGAYEQYF; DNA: TGTGCCAGTAGTACCGCCGGGACAGGGGGCGCTTACGAGCAGTACTTC
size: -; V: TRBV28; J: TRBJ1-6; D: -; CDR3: CASRTGNSPLHF; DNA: TGTGCCAGCCGTACAGGGAATTCACCCCTCCACTTT
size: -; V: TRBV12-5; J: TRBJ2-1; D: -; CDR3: CASGTFLSYNEQFF; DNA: TGTGCTAGCGGGACTTTTTTGTCCTACAATGAGCAGTTCTTC
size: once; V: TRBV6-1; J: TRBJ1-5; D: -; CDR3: CASSEGYGYNQPQHF; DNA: TGTGCCAGCAGTGAAGGGTACGGTTATAATCAGCCCCAGCATTTT
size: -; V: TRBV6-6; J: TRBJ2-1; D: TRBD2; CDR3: CASSYLREGRDEQFF; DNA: TGTGCCAGCAGTTACTTGCGGGAGGGCCGGGATGAGCAGTTCTTC
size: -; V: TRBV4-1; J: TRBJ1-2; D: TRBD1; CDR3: CASSQPRQGSGYGYTF; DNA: TGCGCCAGCAGCCAACCTCGACAGGGATCGGGCTATGGCTACACCTTC
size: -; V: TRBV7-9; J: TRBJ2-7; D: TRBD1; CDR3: CASRNTGAPYPGHEQYF; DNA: TGTGCCAGCAGGAATACAGGGGCACCGTACCCCGGCCACGAGCAGTACTTC
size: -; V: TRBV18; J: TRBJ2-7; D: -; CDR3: CASSSKSSSYEQYF; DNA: TGTGCCAGCTCATCCAAGAGTAGCTCCTACGAGCAGTACTTC
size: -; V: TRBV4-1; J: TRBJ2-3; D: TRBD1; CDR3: CASSHGDRAVDTQYF; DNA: TGCGCCAGCAGCCACGGGGACAGGGCAGTAGATACGCAGTATTTT
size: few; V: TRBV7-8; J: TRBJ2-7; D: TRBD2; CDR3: CASSTGTRLYEQYF; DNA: TGTGCCAGCAGCACCGGGACTAGGCTCTACGAGCAGTACTTC
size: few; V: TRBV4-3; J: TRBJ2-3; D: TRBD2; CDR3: CASSQSTSGATDTQYF; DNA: TGCGCCAGCAGCCAATCGACTAGCGGGGCCACAGATACGCAGTATTTT
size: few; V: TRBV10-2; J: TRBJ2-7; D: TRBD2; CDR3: CASSEAVAGGYEQYF; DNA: TGCGCCAGCAGTGAAGCTGTTGCGGGAGGCTACGAGCAGTACTTC
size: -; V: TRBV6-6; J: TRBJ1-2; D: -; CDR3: CASRPARTDYGYTF; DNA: TGTGCCAGCAGGCCAGCTAGGACAGACTATGGCTACACCTTC
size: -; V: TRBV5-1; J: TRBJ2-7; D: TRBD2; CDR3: CASSLDGLAGLEQYF; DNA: TGCGCCAGCAGCTTGGATGGACTAGCGGGATTAGAGCAGTACTTC
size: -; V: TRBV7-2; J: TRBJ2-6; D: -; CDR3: CASSISTGGSGANVLTF; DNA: TGTGCCAGCAGCATTTCGACAGGAGGCTCTGGGGCCAACGTCCTGACTTTC
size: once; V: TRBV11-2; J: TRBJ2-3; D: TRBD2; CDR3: CASSLTSGGRDTQYF; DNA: TGTGCCAGCAGCCTCACTAGCGGGGGTAGAGATACGCAGTATTTT
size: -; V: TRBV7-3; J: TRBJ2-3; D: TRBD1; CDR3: CASAQGLPTDTQYF; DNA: TGTGCCAGCGCACAGGGGCTACCCACAGATACGCAGTATTTT
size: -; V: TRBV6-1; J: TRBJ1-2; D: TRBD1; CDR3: CASSDEGQGDYGYTF; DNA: TGTGCCAGCAGTGATGAAGGACAGGGTGACTATGGCTACACCTTC
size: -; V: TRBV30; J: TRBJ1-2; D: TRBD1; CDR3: CAWSPGQVGGYTF; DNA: TGTGCCTGGAGTCCCGGACAGGTTGGTGGCTACACCTTC
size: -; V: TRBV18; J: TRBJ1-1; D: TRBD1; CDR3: CASSPQTGTGRLNTEAFF; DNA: TGTGCCAGCTCACCACAGACCGGGACAGGGAGGTTGAACACTGAAGCTTTCTTT
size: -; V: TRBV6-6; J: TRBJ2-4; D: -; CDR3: CASSYLTGSKNIQYF; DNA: TGTGCCAGCAGTTACCTGACAGGATCCAAAAACATTCAGTACTTC
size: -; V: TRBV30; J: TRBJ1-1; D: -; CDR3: CAWSKQGLGEAFF; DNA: TGTGCCTGGAGTAAACAGGGTTTAGGTGAAGCTTTCTTT
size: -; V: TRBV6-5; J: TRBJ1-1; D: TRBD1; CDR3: CASSYPRQGKDTEAFF; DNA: TGTGCCAGCAGTTACCCAAGACAGGGAAAGGACACTGAAGCTTTCTTT
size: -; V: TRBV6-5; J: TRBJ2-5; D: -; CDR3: CASSSELGETQYF; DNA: TGTGCCAGCAGTTCTGAACTTGGAGAGACCCAGTACTTC
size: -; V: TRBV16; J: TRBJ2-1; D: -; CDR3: CASTPGYRSYNEQFF; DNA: TGTGCCAGCACCCCCGGTTACCGCTCCTACAATGAGCAGTTCTTC
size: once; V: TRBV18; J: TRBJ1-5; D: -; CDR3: CASSPTDRNQPQHF; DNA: TGTGCCAGCTCACCCACCGACAGAAATCAGCCCCAGCATTTT
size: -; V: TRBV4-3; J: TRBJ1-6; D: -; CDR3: CASSQDPNRDKPNSPLHF; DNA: TGCGCCAGCAGCCAAGATCCCAACCGGGACAAACCCAATTCACCCCTCCACTTT
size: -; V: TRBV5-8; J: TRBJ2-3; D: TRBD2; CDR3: CASSLRRGGSFTDTQYF; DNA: TGTGCCAGCAGCTTGCGGCGGGGAGGGTCCTTCACAGATACGCAGTATTTT
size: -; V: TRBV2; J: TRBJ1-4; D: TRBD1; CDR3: CASSGQGAYEKLFF; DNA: TGTGCCAGCAGTGGACAGGGGGCTTATGAAAAACTGTTTTTT
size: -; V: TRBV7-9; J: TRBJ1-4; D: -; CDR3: CASSLGQSNEKLFF; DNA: TGTGCCAGCAGCCTCGGACAGTCCAATGAAAAACTGTTTTTT
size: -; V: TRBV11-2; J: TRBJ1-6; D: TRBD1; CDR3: CASSSSWTGGTYNSPLHF; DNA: TGTGCCAGCAGCTCGTCCTGGACAGGGGGTACCTATAATTCACCCCTCCACTTT
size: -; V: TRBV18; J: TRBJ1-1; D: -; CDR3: CASSPLPGRRGTEAFF; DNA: TGTGCCAGCTCACCACTCCCGGGCCGAAGGGGTACTGAAGCTTTCTTT
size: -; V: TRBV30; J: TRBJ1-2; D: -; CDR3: CAWSVPGDGYTF; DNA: TGTGCCTGGAGTGTACCCGGGGATGGCTACACCTTC
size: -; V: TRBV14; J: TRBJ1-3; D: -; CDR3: CASSLGGIRSGNTIYF; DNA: TGTGCCAGCAGCCTCGGAGGAATCCGCTCTGGAAACACCATATATTTT
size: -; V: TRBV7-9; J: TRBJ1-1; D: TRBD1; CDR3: CASSLATGLRTEAFF; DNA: TGTGCCAGCAGCTTAGCGACAGGGCTGCGGACTGAAGCTTTCTTT
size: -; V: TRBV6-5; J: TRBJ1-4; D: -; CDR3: CASSLRGTREKLFF; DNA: TGTGCCAGCAGTCTAAGGGGTACGCGTGAAAAACTGTTTTTT